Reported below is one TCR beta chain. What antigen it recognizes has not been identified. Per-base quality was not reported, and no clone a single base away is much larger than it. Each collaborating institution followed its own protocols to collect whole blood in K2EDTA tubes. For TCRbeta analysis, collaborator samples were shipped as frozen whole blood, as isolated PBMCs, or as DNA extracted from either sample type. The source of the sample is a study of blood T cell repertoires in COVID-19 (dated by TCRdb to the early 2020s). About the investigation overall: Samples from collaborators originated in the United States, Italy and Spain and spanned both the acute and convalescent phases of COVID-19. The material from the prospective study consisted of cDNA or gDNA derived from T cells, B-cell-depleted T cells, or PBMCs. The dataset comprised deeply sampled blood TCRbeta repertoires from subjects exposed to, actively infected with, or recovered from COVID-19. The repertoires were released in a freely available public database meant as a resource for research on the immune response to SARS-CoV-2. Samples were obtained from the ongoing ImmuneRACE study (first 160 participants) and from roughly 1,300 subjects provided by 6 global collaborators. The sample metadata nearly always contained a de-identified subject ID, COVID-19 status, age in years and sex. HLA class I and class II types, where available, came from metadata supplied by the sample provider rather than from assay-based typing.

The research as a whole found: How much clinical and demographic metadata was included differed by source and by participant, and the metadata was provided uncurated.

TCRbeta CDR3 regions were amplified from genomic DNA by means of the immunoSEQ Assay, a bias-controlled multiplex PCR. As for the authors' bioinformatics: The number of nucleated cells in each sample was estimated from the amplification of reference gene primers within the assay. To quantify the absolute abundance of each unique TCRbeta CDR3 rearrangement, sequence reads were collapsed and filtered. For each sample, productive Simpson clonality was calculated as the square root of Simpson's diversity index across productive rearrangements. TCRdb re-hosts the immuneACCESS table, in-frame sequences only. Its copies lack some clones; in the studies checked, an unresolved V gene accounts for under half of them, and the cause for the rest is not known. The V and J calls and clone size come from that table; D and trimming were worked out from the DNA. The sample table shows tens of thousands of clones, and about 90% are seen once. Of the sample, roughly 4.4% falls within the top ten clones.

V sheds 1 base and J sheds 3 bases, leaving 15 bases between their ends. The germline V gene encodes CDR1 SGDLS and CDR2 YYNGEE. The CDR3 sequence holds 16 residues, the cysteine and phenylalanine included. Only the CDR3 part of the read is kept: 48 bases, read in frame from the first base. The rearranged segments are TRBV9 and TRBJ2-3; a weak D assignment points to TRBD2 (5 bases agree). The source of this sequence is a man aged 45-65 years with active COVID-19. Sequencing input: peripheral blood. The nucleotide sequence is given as TGTGCCAGCAGCGTAACGTGGGAGCGGCGGACAGATACGCAGTATTTT. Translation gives CASSVTWERRTDTQYF. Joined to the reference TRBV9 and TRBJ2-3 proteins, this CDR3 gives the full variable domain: DSGVTQTPKHLITATGQRVTLRCSPRSGDLSVYWYQQSLDQGLQFLIQYYNGEERAKGNILERFSAQQFPDLHSELNLSSLELGDSALYFCASSVTWERRTDTQYFGPGTRLTVL.